This T cell receptor beta chain stems from a study of tumor and adjacent non-tumor tissue in lung cancer. The library came from three nested PCR rounds adapted from ARM-PCR protocols. One entry per CDR3 protein, called by TCRdb with MiXCR from the multiplex PCR reads. The table records 120,000 or so distinct CDR3 sequences, roughly 64% of them present only once. RNA was extracted from bulk tissue without any cell sorting. This CDR3 has 13 residues. Trimming left V 6 bases short and J 4 bases short, with 9 bases between. From germline, CDR1 is MNHEY and CDR2 SVGAGI. This clonotype was counted ten times or more.

The sample taken for sequencing was lung tumor tissue. This clonotype was obtained from a man aged 25 to 40 with non-small cell lung cancer. The rearrangement links TRBV6-5 to TRBJ1-4; D not resolved. The CDR3 region has the DNA TGTGCCAGCAGATCCAATAATAATGAAAAACTGTTTTTT. Translation gives CASRSNNNEKLFF.